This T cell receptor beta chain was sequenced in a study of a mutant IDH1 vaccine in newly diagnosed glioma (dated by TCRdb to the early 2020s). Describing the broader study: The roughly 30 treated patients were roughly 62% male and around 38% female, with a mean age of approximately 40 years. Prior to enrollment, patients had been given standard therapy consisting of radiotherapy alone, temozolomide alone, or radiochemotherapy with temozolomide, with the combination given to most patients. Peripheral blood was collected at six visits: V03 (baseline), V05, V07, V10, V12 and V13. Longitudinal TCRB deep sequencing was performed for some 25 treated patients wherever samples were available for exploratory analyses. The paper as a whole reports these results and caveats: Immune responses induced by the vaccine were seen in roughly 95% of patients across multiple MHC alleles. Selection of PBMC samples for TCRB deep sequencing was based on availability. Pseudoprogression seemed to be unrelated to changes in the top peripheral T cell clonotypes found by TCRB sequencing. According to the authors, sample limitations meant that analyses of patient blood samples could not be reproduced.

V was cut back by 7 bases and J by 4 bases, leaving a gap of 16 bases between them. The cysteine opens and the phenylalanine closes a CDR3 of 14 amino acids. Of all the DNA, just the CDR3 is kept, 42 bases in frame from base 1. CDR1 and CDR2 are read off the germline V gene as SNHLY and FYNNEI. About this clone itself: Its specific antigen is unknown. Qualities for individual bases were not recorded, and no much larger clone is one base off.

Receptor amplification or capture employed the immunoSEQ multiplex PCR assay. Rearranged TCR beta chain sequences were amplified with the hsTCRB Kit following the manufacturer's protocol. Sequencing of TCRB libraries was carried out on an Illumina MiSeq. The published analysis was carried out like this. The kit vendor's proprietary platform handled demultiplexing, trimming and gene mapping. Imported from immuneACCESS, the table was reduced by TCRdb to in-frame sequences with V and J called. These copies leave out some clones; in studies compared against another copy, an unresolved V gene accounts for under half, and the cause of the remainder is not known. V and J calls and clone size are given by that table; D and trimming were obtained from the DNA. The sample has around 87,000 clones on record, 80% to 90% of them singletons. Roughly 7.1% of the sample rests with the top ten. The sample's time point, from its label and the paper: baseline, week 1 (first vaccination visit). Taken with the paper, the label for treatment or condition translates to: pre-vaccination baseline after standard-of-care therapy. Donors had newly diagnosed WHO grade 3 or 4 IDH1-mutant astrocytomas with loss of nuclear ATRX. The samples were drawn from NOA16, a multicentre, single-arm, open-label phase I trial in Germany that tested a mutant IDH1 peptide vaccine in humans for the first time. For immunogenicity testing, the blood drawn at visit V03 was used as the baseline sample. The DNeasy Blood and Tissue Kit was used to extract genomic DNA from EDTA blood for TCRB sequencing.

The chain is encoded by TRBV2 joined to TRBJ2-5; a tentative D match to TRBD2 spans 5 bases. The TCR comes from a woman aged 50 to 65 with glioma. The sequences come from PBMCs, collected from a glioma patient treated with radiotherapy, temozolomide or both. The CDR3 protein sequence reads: CASKKEAVRETQYF. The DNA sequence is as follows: TGTGCCAGCAAAAAGGAGGCAGTCCGAGAGACCCAGTACTTC.